This T cell receptor beta chain was captured by sequencing in a study of cytomegalovirus exposure and HLA in healthy donors. Overall study findings and caveats: Rarity characterized most TCR sequences, yet some public TCRs appeared in many donors. Later, an analysis found that common viral pathogens appeared to be linked with several of the most significant clusters.

V was clipped by 2 bases and J by 4 bases, with 8 bases between them. Germline V gene data show CDR1 as SSHAT and CDR2 as FNYEAQ (reference sequence). The CDR3 totals 14 residues. This clone is a singleton in its sample. Antigen unknown. PCR used 60 Vbeta primers and 13 Jbeta primers. Only in-frame clones appear in the TCRdb table, and some are missing; sequencing was by immunoSEQ multiplex PCR. The table records more than 65,000 clones, around 67% of them present only once. This TCR was recovered from a woman aged 50 to 60 in good health and CMV-seropositive. This sequence joins TRBV7-7 and TRBJ1-4; D is unresolved. Source material: PBMCs. CDR3 residues: CASSLNSRNEKLFF. DNA for the CDR3: TGTGCCAGCAGCTTAAACAGCCGTAATGAAAAACTGTTTTTT.